This is a list of T cell receptor beta chains from one sample in a study of blood T cell repertoires in COVID-19. Sequencing was performed with immunoSEQ multiplex PCR; in TCRdb, only in-frame clones are kept and a portion is missing. Here the sample spans 250,000 to 300,000 clones, 88% being singletons. Sequencing input: PBMCs or T cells enriched from blood (not recorded which). The receptors come from a woman aged 55-70 years in a cohort exposed to, infected with or recovered from COVID-19 (not recorded which). Each CDR3 is given with its conserved first and last residue. Fields, in order: V gene, D gene, J gene, clone size, CDR3 DNA, CDR3 protein. A D gene is named only where the DNA matches it firmly. The size field is filled for only some rows; it gives once, few, many or a size class.

TRBV5-1	TRBD2	TRBJ2-3	-	TGCGCCAGCAGCCGGGGACTAGCGGGAGACTCTTATTTT	CASSRGLAGDSYF
TRBV14	TRBD1	TRBJ2-3	-	TGTGCCAGCAGACGACAGGGATCAGATACGCAGTATTTT	CASRRQGSDTQYF
TRBV19	-	TRBJ2-2	-	TGTGCCAGCTCAGACAGTTTTTCCGGGGAGCTGTTTTTT	CASSDSFSGELFF
TRBV15	-	TRBJ2-7	-	TGTGCCACCAGCAGAGAGGCAGGGTCCGAGTTCCCCTACGAGCAGTACTTC	CATSREAGSEFPYEQYF
TRBV5-1	TRBD2	TRBJ2-1	-	TGCGCCAGCAGCCCAGGGGGACTAGCGGGAGTAAATGAGCAGTTCTTC	CASSPGGLAGVNEQFF
TRBV19	TRBD2	TRBJ2-3	-	TGTGCCAGTAGCATCAGGCGGGAGTTCACAGATACGCAGTATTTT	CASSIRREFTDTQYF
TRBV12-3/TRBV12-4	-	TRBJ1-1	-	TGTGCCACCGGAGTGGAAACTGAAGCTTTCTTT	CATGVETEAFF
TRBV18	TRBD2	TRBJ2-5	-	TGTGCCAGCTCACCAGAGGCTAGCGGGCTACAAGAGACCCAGTACTTC	CASSPEASGLQETQYF
TRBV5-6	TRBD2	TRBJ2-7	-	TGTGCCAGCAGCTCGCCACGGGGGACTAGCGGGAGGGCCGGGCAGTACTTC	CASSSPRGTSGRAGQYF
TRBV5-1	-	TRBJ1-4	-	TGCGCCAGCAGCTTGGAGCCCCAGGCTAATGAAAAACTGTTTTTT	CASSLEPQANEKLFF
TRBV5-6	-	TRBJ2-7	-	TGTGCCAGCAGCTTGAGGGAAAGGGGCTACGAGCAGTACTTC	CASSLRERGYEQYF
TRBV2	-	TRBJ2-5	-	TGTGCCAGCAACGCGGCAGGGCGGGAGACCCAGTACTTC	CASNAAGRETQYF
TRBV12-3/TRBV12-4	-	TRBJ1-2	few	TGTGCCAGCAGTGCAGGGAACTATGGCTACACCTTC	CASSAGNYGYTF
TRBV9	-	TRBJ2-2	-	TGTGCCAGCAGCTCCGCGTGGCGGGGCGGGGAGCTGTTTTTT	CASSSAWRGGELFF
TRBV6-2/TRBV6-3	-	TRBJ2-7	-	TGTGCCAGCAGTTACTCGAAGGGGATGGGCTACGAGCAGTACTTC	CASSYSKGMGYEQYF
TRBV28	-	TRBJ2-3	-	TGTGCCAGCAGTTTTCCCCGTTCCGGCGGAGATACGCAGTATTTT	CASSFPRSGGDTQYF
TRBV5-1	-	TRBJ2-1	-	TGCGCCAGCAGCTTGGCTACAGACACCGCCTACAATGAGCAGTTCTTC	CASSLATDTAYNEQFF
TRBV30	TRBD1	TRBJ1-2	-	TGTGCCGGCTTAATCTCCGGGACAGGGAACTATGGCTACACCTTC	CAGLISGTGNYGYTF
TRBV2	TRBD2	TRBJ2-3	-	TGTGCCAGCACCTACGGACTAGCGGGAGGAACAAATGCGCAGTATTTT	CASTYGLAGGTNAQYF
TRBV10-3	TRBD2	TRBJ2-5	once	TGTGCCATCAGGAGCGGGAGTGGTCAAGAGACCCAGTACTTC	CAIRSGSGQETQYF
TRBV5-5	-	TRBJ1-5	-	TGTGCCAGCAGCTTGCGGGAGAGCAATCAGCCCCAGCATTTT	CASSLRESNQPQHF
TRBV15	TRBD2	TRBJ2-1	-	TGTGCCACCAGCATAGGGGCGGGTGCGGGAGGTATTGAGCAGTTCTTC	CATSIGAGAGGIEQFF
TRBV7-5	-	TRBJ1-5	-	TGTGCCAGAAGCTTAACAGGGCCTACCAATCAGCCCCAGCATTTT	CARSLTGPTNQPQHF
TRBV2	TRBD1	TRBJ2-3	-	TGTGCCAGCAGTTGGGACAGGACCACAGATACGCAGTATTTT	CASSWDRTTDTQYF
TRBV7-9	-	TRBJ2-7	-	TGTGCCAGCAGCTTAGCTGGGGGGACAGAGGAAGAGCAGTACTTC	CASSLAGGTEEEQYF
TRBV7-9	-	TRBJ2-1	-	TGTGCCAGCATCCTGCTTCGAGTTGGCGGATACAATGAGCAGTTCTTC	CASILLRVGGYNEQFF
TRBV7-9	TRBD2	TRBJ2-1	few	TGTGCCAGCAGCATAAAGCCCCGGCTAGCGGGAATAAATGAGCAGTTCTTC	CASSIKPRLAGINEQFF
TRBV27	TRBD1	TRBJ2-7	once	TGTGCCACTACGGTTAGGACAGGGGTCTCCTACGAGCAGTACTTC	CATTVRTGVSYEQYF
TRBV6-4	-	TRBJ1-4	once	TGTGCCAGCAGTGACATTGCCGGTGAAAAACTGTTTTTT	CASSDIAGEKLFF
TRBV7-2	-	TRBJ2-2	-	TGTGCCAGCAGCTTAGGAGCGGCCGGGGAGCTGTTTTTT	CASSLGAAGELFF
TRBV20-1	-	TRBJ2-1	-	TGCAGTGCTAGACCTTTGGGGGCTCAATTCTTC	CSARPLGAQFF
TRBV5-4	-	TRBJ1-4	-	TGTGCCAGCAGGGATTGGACAGCAACTAATGAAAAACTGTTTTTT	CASRDWTATNEKLFF
TRBV18	TRBD1	TRBJ2-5	-	TGTGCCAGCTCAGGGACAGGGGAAGAGACCCAGTACTTC	CASSGTGEETQYF
TRBV2	TRBD1	TRBJ2-7	-	TGTGCCAGCAGGTTACAGGGACAGGGGCAATACGAGCAGTACTTC	CASRLQGQGQYEQYF
TRBV19	-	TRBJ2-7	-	TGTGCCAGTACTCCGACAGGAACCTACGAGCAGTACTTC	CASTPTGTYEQYF
TRBV20-1	-	TRBJ2-7	-	TGCAGTGCTAGGGCCGGGGACGAGCAGTACTTC	CSARAGDEQYF
TRBV19	-	TRBJ1-1	-	TGTGCCAGTAGGCAGGGTTGGACTGAAGCTTTCTTT	CASRQGWTEAFF